One T cell receptor beta chain is described in this entry. The antigen is undetermined. The CDR3 totals 15 residues. Trimming stripped 4 bases from V and 5 bases from J, with 15 bases between. Germline V lookup: CDR1 MDHEN, CDR2 SYDVKM. The data derive from a study of shared clonotypes between healthy human individuals. Study conclusions and caveats: The sampled material consisted only of blood, and tissue repertoires are likely to differ. It was the non-shared clonotypes that had lower generation probabilities than clonotypes shared by all four donors.

Per the authors' pipeline: ImmunoSEQ output lacked quality scores and full-length reads, limiting matched filtering. Repertoires were generated with immunoSEQ multiplex PCR, while TCRdb's copy carries only in-frame clones and drops some. D and trimming were read from the DNA, whereas the V and J calls and clone size are those reported in that table. The sample comprises more than 400,000 clones, 90% to 97% of which are singletons, and 0.06% rests with the top ten. This TCR was recovered from a woman aged 30 to 39 in good health. Sequencing input: naive CD4+ T cells sorted from blood. This sample's subset: CD45RA+ positively selected. V gene TRBV28 combines with J gene TRBJ1-3; D is unresolved. This chain's CDR3 is CASSSPGAERNTIYF. As DNA, the CDR3 is TGTGCCAGCAGTTCGCCGGGAGCTGAGAGAAACACCATATATTTT.